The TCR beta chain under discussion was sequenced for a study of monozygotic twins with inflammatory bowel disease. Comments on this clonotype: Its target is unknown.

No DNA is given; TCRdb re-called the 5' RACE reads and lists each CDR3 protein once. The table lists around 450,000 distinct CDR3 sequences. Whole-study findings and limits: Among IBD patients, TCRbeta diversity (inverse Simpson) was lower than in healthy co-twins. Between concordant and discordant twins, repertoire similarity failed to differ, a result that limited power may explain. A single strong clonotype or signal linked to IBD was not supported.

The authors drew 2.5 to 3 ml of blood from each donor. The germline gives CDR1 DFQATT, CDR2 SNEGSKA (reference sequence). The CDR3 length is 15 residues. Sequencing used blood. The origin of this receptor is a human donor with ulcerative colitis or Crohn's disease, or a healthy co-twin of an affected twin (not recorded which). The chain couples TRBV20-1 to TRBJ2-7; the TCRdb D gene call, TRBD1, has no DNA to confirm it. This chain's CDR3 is CSARDLQGAPYEQYF.